A single sample is the source of the 4 T cell receptor beta chains below, sequenced in a study of shared clonotypes between healthy human individuals. The protocol was immunoSEQ multiplex PCR, while the TCRdb copy is restricted to in-frame clones and leaves out a portion. In the table there are 950,000 to 1,200,000 clones, 70% to 85% of which are singletons. The sequenced sample was memory CD4+ T cells from PBMCs. This sample's subset: CD45RA-negative fraction. These receptor sequences come from a man younger than 35 in good health. Some clones in this sample may be carry-over from other donors' samples.

This clone was detected once. The chain combines TRBV9 with TRBJ1-4; D is possibly TRBD1 (5 bases). The germline V and J ends were trimmed by 0 bases and 6 bases, with 9 bases remaining between them. CDR3 length: 14 residues. Per germline, CDR1 SGDLS and CDR2 YYNGEE. CDR3 in amino acids: CASSVGRVDEKLFF. CDR3 sequence (DNA): TGTGCCAGCAGCGTAGGCAGGGTGGATGAAAAACTGTTTTTT. Using reference TRBV9 and TRBJ1-4 for the parts outside the CDR3, the full variable domain is DSGVTQTPKHLITATGQRVTLRCSPRSGDLSVYWYQQSLDQGLQFLIQYYNGEERAKGNILERFSAQQFPDLHSELNLSSLELGDSALYFCASSVGRVDEKLFFGSGTQLSVL.

This clone appeared once. CDR3 amino acids: CASSLGTGPQPQHF. DNA for the CDR3: TGTGCCAGCAGCTTAGGGACAGGGCCTCAGCCCCAGCATTTT. The chain links TRBV7-2 to TRBJ1-5, with 8 bases identical to TRBD1. J lost 6 bases, V lost 1 base, and 2 bases had no gene match. CDR3 length equals 14 residues. Germline V CDR1 and CDR2: SGHTA, FQGNSA.

The rearrangement joins TRBV29-1 to TRBJ1-2; tentative D call: TRBD1 (6 bases). CDR1 is SQVTM, CDR2 ANQGSEA, per germline. The CDR3 length is 12 residues. V lost 6 bases to trimming and J lost 8 bases, with 16 bases between them. Here the CDR3 reads CSVSLPGGGYTF. CDR3 bases: TGCAGCGTGAGCCTGCCTGGGGGCGGCTACACCTTC.

The rearrangement links TRBV5-4 to TRBJ1-5; D remains ambiguous. CDR1 and CDR2 from the germline V gene are SGHNT and YYREEE (reference sequence). The germline V and J ends were trimmed by 1 base and 5 bases, with 13 bases remaining between them. The CDR3 spans 15 residues. CDR3 sequence reads: CASSLIWGLHQPQHF. The CDR3 coding sequence is TGTGCCAGCAGCTTGATTTGGGGTCTACATCAGCCCCAGCATTTT.